The 30 T cell receptor beta chains below come from one sample, sequenced in a study of T cells in Graves' hyperthyroidism and ophthalmopathy. Researchers amplified the TCR beta CDR3 regions from RNA transcripts. The HTBI primer set was used in a first-round RT-PCR of the TCR CDR3. TCRdb itself ran the multiplex PCR reads through MiXCR, one entry per CDR3 protein. The table lists about 640,000 distinct CDR3 sequences, roughly 20% of them singletons, with approximately 30% in the top ten. Sequenced input: blood. The receptors come from a man aged 30 to 39 with Graves' ophthalmopathy.

There are many counts of this clonotype. V and J are TRBV30 and TRBJ1-1; D unclear. The CDR3 sequence is 14 residues long. V was cut by 4 bases and J by 4 bases, with 16 bases left in between. Germline-derived CDR1 and CDR2 are GTSNPN and SVGIG (reference sequence). CDR3 sequence: CAWIVQAGSTEAFF. As DNA, the CDR3 is TGTGCCTGGATAGTTCAGGCGGGTAGCACTGAAGCTTTCTTT.

This chain links TRBV5-1 with TRBJ2-5; the match to TRBD1 covers 10 bases. V dropped 4 bases and J dropped 3; count of bases not matched to a gene: 3. This CDR3 has 14 amino acids. Germline V CDR1 and CDR2: SGHRS, YFSETQ. CDR3: CASSVTGGKETQYF. The CDR3 DNA sequence: TGCGCCAGCAGCGTGACAGGGGGCAAAGAGACCCAGTACTTC. Using reference TRBV5-1 and TRBJ2-5 for the parts outside the CDR3, the full variable domain is KAGVTQTPRYLIKTRGQQVTLSCSPISGHRSVSWYQQTPGQGLQFLFEYFSETQRNKGNFPGRFSGRQFSNSRSEMNVSTLELGDSALYLCASSVTGGKETQYFGPGTRLLVL.

V and J are TRBV28 and TRBJ2-1; the D gene is possibly TRBD2 (6 bases). V lost 6 bases, J lost 6 bases, and 15 bases lay in between. Germline-derived CDR1 and CDR2 are MDHEN and SYDVKM. The CDR3 is made up of 14 amino acids. The CDR3 protein is CASSGPGDLNEQFF. In DNA, the CDR3 is TGTGCCAGCAGCGGGCCGGGAGACCTCAATGAGCAGTTCTTC. Variable domain in full (rest from reference TRBV28 and TRBJ2-1): DVKVTQSSRYLVKRTGEKVFLECVQDMDHENMFWYRQDPGLGLRLIYFSYDVKMKEKGDIPEGYSVSREKKERFSLILESASTNQTSMYLCASSGPGDLNEQFFGPGTRLTVL.

V and J are TRBV27 and TRBJ2-1; no clear D gene. Trimming removed 8 bases at V and 2 bases at J, with 22 bases between. The CDR3 covers 17 residues. In germline, CDR1 is MNHEY, CDR2 SMNVEV (reference sequence). The CDR3 is CASRITPYSSPYNEQFF. For the CDR3, the DNA is TGTGCCAGCCGAATAACTCCATACAGCTCCCCCTACAATGAGCAGTTCTTC.

The rearrangement uses TRBV12-3 or TRBV12-4 and TRBJ1-5; tentatively, D is TRBD1 (5 bases). This CDR3 comprises 15 residues. Deletions cut 6 bases from V and 2 bases from J, with 14 bases between. CDR3 coding DNA: TGTGCCAGCAGCCCAGGGTCACAGGGCAATCAGCCCCAGCATTTT. Translation: CASSPGSQGNQPQHF.

This clonotype has just a few counts. The rearrangement joins TRBV6-1 to TRBJ2-7; the match to TRBD1 covers 7 bases. CDR1 and CDR2 (germline): MNHNS, SASEGT. The CDR3 extends over 15 amino acids. V lost 4 bases to trimming and J lost 4 bases; unmatched junction nucleotides: 10. In DNA, the CDR3 is TGTGCCAGCAGTGCTACAGGGGAACGAACTTACGAGCAGTACTTC. As protein: CASSATGERTYEQYF.

This clonotype was observed at least ten times. This chain connects TRBV12-3 or TRBV12-4 to TRBJ1-4, with a possible D match to TRBD1 (6 bases). The ends were cut back, 6 bases at V and 0 bases at J, with 14 bases in the middle. There are 16 residues in the CDR3. CDR3 DNA: TGTGCCAGCAGAAAGGACAGTTGGACAACTAATGAAAAACTGTTTTTT. It yields the protein CASRKDSWTTNEKLFF.

This clonotype was detected only a few times. The chain carries TRBV10-1 and TRBJ2-7, with a possible D match to TRBD2 (6 bases). Deletions cut 4 bases from V and 1 base from J, with 20 bases between. The V gene's germline CDR1 is WNHNN and CDR2 SYGVQD (reference sequence). The CDR3 totals 17 residues. The DNA for the CDR3 is TGCGCCAGCAGTGGGTACCGGGTGACTAGGAGATCCTACGAGCAGTACTTC. Translated, it gives CASSGYRVTRRSYEQYF.

This sequence joins TRBV20-1 and TRBJ2-1, with D possibly TRBD1 on 6 matching bases. V lost 6 bases, J lost 5 bases, and 11 bases lay in between. Germline lookup yields CDR1 DFQATT and CDR2 SNEGSKA (reference sequence). This CDR3 has 12 residues. The CDR3 DNA reads TGCAGTGCCCCTGACAGGAACAATGAGCAGTTCTTC. Its protein product is CSAPDRNNEQFF.

In its sample, this clonotype was seen many times. The CDR3 sequence: CASSFETQGTTEAFF. CDR3 sequence (DNA): TGTGCCAGCAGTTTTGAAACGCAGGGTACGACTGAAGCTTTCTTT. The chain recombines TRBV12-3 or TRBV12-4 with TRBJ1-1, with D perhaps matching TRBD1 (5 bases). This CDR3 is built from 15 residues. V dropped 3 bases and J dropped 5 bases, with 16 bases sitting between them.

The chain is built from TRBV6-1 and TRBJ1-2; D perhaps matches TRBD1 (5 bases). The CDR3 covers 12 residues. The V end lost 6 bases, the J end lost 7 bases, and 12 bases lay between the germline ends. Per the germline V gene, CDR1 is MNHNS and CDR2 is SASEGT. The CDR3 sequence: CASSWGSSGYTF. In DNA, the CDR3 is TGTGCCAGCAGCTGGGGGTCTTCTGGCTACACCTTC.

This clonotype was recorded a few times. The gene calls are TRBV12-3 or TRBV12-4 and TRBJ2-2, with 9 positions matching TRBD1. V lost 1 base and J lost 5; bases outside the gene matches: 14. This CDR3 spans 19 amino acids. Here the CDR3 reads CASSLDAGGGTGLTGELFF. The CDR3 region has the DNA TGTGCCAGCAGTTTAGACGCCGGTGGGGGGACAGGGTTGACCGGGGAGCTGTTTTTT.

Concerning this clonotype itself: A single base separates this from a much larger clone, so it may be a read error. The genes are TRBV11-2 and TRBJ1-1, with 7 bases identical to TRBD1. V was pared by 5 bases and J by 0 bases, with 9 bases of the junction left unmatched. Germline CDR1 and CDR2: SGHAT and FQNNGV. The CDR3 has 16 residues. The CDR3 spells CASSLHPGTVNTEAFF. The CDR3 nucleotides are TGTGCCAGCAGCCTCCACCCCGGGACAGTGAACACTGAAGCTTTCTTT.

The chain is built from TRBV3-1 and TRBJ2-1; the D is unclear. The CDR3 has 13 residues. Germline V lookup: CDR1 LGHDT, CDR2 YNNKEL (reference sequence). V lost 7 bases and J lost 6, with 13 bases in between. The CDR3 spells CASIPPASNEQFF. CDR3 sequence (DNA): TGTGCCAGCATCCCACCCGCGAGCAATGAGCAGTTCTTC.

Many counts were recorded for this clonotype. The rearrangement joins TRBV7-9 to TRBJ2-5, with D perhaps matching TRBD1 (7 bases). This CDR3 region has 13 residues. Germline V gene data show CDR1 as SEHNR and CDR2 as FQNEAQ (reference sequence). Between the trimmed V and J ends, which lost 1 base and 10 bases, there was a span of 13 bases. The CDR3 region has the DNA TGTGCCAGCAGCTTAGGATTCAGGGGGGACCAGTACTTC. This codes for CASSLGFRGDQYF. The full variable domain, in which reference TRBV7-9 and TRBJ2-5 provide the parts outside the CDR3, is DTGVSQNPRHKITKRGQNVTFRCDPISEHNRLYWYRQTLGQGPEFLTYFQNEAQLEKSRLLSDRFSAERPKGSFSTLEIQRTEQGDSAMYLCASSLGFRGDQYFGPGTRLLVL.

V is TRBV7-2 and J is TRBJ1-5; 8 nucleotides agree with TRBD1. This CDR3 is 15 amino acids long. J was trimmed by 6 bases and V by 3 bases; bases with no gene match: 7. Germline-derived CDR1 and CDR2 are SGHTA and FQGNSA. The CDR3 DNA reads as TGTGCCAGCAGCTTTGGACAGGGAGTCGGTCAGCCCCAGCATTTT. This sequence encodes CASSFGQGVGQPQHF.

This clonotype has ten or more counts. The junction departs from the called germline gene at one end, perhaps through a read error. The chain links TRBV11-2 to TRBJ2-1, with 8 bases matching TRBD2. The CDR3 contains 16 residues. Germline CDR1 and CDR2: SGHAT and FQNNGV. The CDR3, as DNA: TGTGCCAGCAACTTAGGACGGACTAGCTTTGCGCATGAGCAGTTCTTC. It specifies CASNLGRTSFAHEQFF.

This clonotype was picked up a small number of times. The chain employs TRBV11-3 and TRBJ1-5, with D possibly matching TRBD1 (6 bases). Germline CDR1 SGHNT, CDR2 YENEEA. The CDR3 consists of 15 residues. V lost 5 bases and J 1 base, leaving 12 bases between the germline ends. CDR3 bases: TGTGCCAGCAGCCGGAATCAGGGGAGCAATCAGCCCCAGCATTTT. Protein: CASSRNQGSNQPQHF. The full variable domain, completed using reference TRBV11-3 and TRBJ1-5, is EAGVVQSPRYKIIEKKQPVAFWCNPISGHNTLYWYLQNLGQGPELLIRYENEEAVDDSQLPKDRFSAERLKGVDSTLKIQPAELGDSAVYLCASSRNQGSNQPQHFGDGTRLSIL.

This clonotype was observed at least ten times. J is TRBJ2-7 and V is TRBV27; 7 nucleotides line up with TRBD2. Germline V gives CDR1 MNHEY, CDR2 SMNVEV (reference sequence). Trimming cost V 5 bases and J 4 bases; bases outside gene matches: 11. The CDR3 spans 15 residues. CDR3 coding DNA: TGTGCCAGCAGTGGTAGGACGGGGAGGGTGTACGAGCAGTACTTC. This codes for CASSGRTGRVYEQYF.

Only a few counts were recorded for this clonotype. The V gene is TRBV6-5, the J gene TRBJ1-1; no firm D call. Germline V gene sequence: CDR1 MNHEY, CDR2 SVGAGI. The CDR3 sequence is 14 residues long. Trimming cost V 2 bases and J 1 base, with 8 bases left between them. This CDR3 is CASSYDVGNTEAFF. The CDR3 DNA reads TGTGCCAGCAGTTACGACGTGGGGAACACTGAAGCTTTCTTT.

The chain links TRBV20-1 to TRBJ2-1; 7 nucleotides agree with TRBD2. The ends lost 5 bases at V and 4 bases at J; junction bases unmatched: 8. The germline V gene encodes CDR1 DFQATT and CDR2 SNEGSKA (reference sequence). CDR3 length: 14 residues. The CDR3 region is CSAPGASGYNEQFF. CDR3 in DNA: TGCAGTGCTCCCGGGGCTAGCGGTTACAATGAGCAGTTCTTC.

The V call is TRBV28, the J call TRBJ2-1, with D uncertain. The V end lost 7 bases, the J end lost 0 bases, and 16 bases lay between the germline ends. The CDR3 consists of 16 residues. Germline assignment: CDR1 MDHEN and CDR2 SYDVKM. The CDR3 sequence is CASTPLAASSYNEQFF. As DNA, the CDR3 is TGTGCCAGCACCCCCCTTGCTGCCAGCTCCTACAATGAGCAGTTCTTC. The complete variable domain, with remaining parts taken from reference TRBV28 and TRBJ2-1, reads DVKVTQSSRYLVKRTGEKVFLECVQDMDHENMFWYRQDPGLGLRLIYFSYDVKMKEKGDIPEGYSVSREKKERFSLILESASTNQTSMYLCASTPLAASSYNEQFFGPGTRLTVL.

The rearrangement joins TRBV10-3 to TRBJ1-4; D may be TRBD1 (5 bases). Per the germline V gene, CDR1 is ENHRY and CDR2 is SYGVKD. Trimming stripped 10 bases from V and 3 bases from J, with 18 bases between. The CDR3 length is 15 residues. The chain's CDR3 is CATQVNLGPNEKLFF. The CDR3 region has the DNA TGTGCCACTCAAGTGAACTTGGGACCTAATGAAAAACTGTTTTTT.

This clonotype has more than one count but fewer than ten. This chain uses TRBV6-2 or TRBV6-3 with TRBJ2-6; 7 bases match TRBD1. Germline CDR1 and CDR2: MNHEY and SVGEGT. The V segment lost 2 bases and the J segment 4 bases; nucleotides outside the gene matches: 5. The CDR3 is 16 residues long. CDR3 coding DNA: TGTGCCAGCAGTTACATCGACAGGGCCGGGGCCAACGTCCTGACTTTC. It translates to CASSYIDRAGANVLTF.

This clonotype was observed at least ten times. This chain connects TRBV7-9 to TRBJ2-3; 10 nucleotides line up with TRBD2. V shed 4 bases and J 4 bases; nucleotides not matched to a gene: 8. Germline V lookup: CDR1 SEHNR, CDR2 FQNEAQ (reference sequence). CDR3 size: 16 residues. The CDR3 loop reads CASSSPAGGRADTQYF. The CDR3 DNA follows: TGTGCCAGCAGCTCCCCAGCGGGAGGGCGGGCAGATACGCAGTATTTT.

The chain carries TRBV28 and TRBJ1-1; maybe TRBD1 (5 bases). V was shortened by 6 bases and J by 8 bases, with 16 bases between the two germline ends. The length of the CDR3 is 13 residues. Germline V gene data show CDR1 as MDHEN and CDR2 as SYDVKM. CDR3 coding DNA: TGTGCCAGCAGAATTACACTTTGGGGGGAAGCTTTCTTT. Its protein is CASRITLWGEAFF. The full variable domain, its missing parts supplied by reference TRBV28 and TRBJ1-1, is DVKVTQSSRYLVKRTGEKVFLECVQDMDHENMFWYRQDPGLGLRLIYFSYDVKMKEKGDIPEGYSVSREKKERFSLILESASTNQTSMYLCASRITLWGEAFFGQGTRLTVV.

This clonotype was seen more than once but under ten times. The chain links TRBV6-1 to TRBJ2-7, with 9 bases that match TRBD1. The CDR3 runs 13 residues. Germline-derived CDR1 and CDR2 are MNHNS and SASEGT. V shed 8 bases and J 6 bases; nucleotides not matched to a gene: 8. The CDR3 loop reads CASCRDRVSEQYF. CDR3 nucleotides: TGTGCCAGCTGCCGGGACAGGGTTTCCGAGCAGTACTTC.

With respect to this clonotype: This sequence may be a read error, since a much larger clone differs from it by one base. CDR3 in amino acids: CASSLGGQTQETQYF. CDR3 bases: TGTGCCAGCAGTTTAGGGGGACAGACCCAAGAGACCCAGTACTTC. The chain employs TRBV28 and TRBJ2-5; 7 bases are a match to TRBD1. Losses at the gene ends were 2 bases for V and 1 base for J; bases not matched to a gene: 4. The CDR3 sequence is 15 residues long. Germline V gives CDR1 MDHEN, CDR2 SYDVKM. Full variable domain (remainder filled in from reference TRBV28 and TRBJ2-5): DVKVTQSSRYLVKRTGEKVFLECVQDMDHENMFWYRQDPGLGLRLIYFSYDVKMKEKGDIPEGYSVSREKKERFSLILESASTNQTSMYLCASSLGGQTQETQYFGPGTRLLVL.

This clonotype was observed a handful of times. This CDR3 reads CASTAEEVGGYTF. The CDR3 nucleotides read TGTGCCAGCACTGCGGAGGAGGTTGGAGGCTACACCTTC. The chain links TRBV2 to TRBJ1-2, with no clear D. This CDR3 contains 13 residues. V lost 7 bases to trimming and J lost 8 bases, with 17 bases between them. The V gene's germline CDR1 is SNHLY and CDR2 FYNNEI.

This clonotype appeared many times. This chain connects TRBV10-3 to TRBJ1-1; D not certain. Germline lookup yields CDR1 ENHRY and CDR2 SYGVKD. Trimming removed 4 bases from V and 1 base from J, with 13 bases in between. The CDR3 covers 15 residues. The CDR3 loop reads CAISGGSGRNTEAFF. The CDR3 DNA sequence: TGTGCCATCAGTGGGGGTAGTGGGCGGAACACTGAAGCTTTCTTT.